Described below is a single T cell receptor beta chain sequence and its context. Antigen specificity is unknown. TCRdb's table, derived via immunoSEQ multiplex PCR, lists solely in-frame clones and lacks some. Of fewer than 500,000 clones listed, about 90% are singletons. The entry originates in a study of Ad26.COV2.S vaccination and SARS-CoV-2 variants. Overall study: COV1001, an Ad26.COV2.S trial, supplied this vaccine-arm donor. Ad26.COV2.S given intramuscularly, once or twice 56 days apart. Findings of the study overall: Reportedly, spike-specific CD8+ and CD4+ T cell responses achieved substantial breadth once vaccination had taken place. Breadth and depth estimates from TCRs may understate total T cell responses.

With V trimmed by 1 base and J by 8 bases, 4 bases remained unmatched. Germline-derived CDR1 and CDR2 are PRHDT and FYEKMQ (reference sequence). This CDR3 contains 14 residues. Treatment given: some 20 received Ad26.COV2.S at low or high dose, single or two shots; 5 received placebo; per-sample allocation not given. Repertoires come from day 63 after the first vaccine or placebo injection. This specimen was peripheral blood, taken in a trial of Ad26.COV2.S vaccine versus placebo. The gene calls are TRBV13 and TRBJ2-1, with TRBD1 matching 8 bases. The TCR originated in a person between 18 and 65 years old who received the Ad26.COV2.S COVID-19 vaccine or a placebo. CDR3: CASSLDNRGYEQFF. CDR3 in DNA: TGTGCCAGCAGCTTAGATAACAGGGGGTATGAGCAGTTCTTC.